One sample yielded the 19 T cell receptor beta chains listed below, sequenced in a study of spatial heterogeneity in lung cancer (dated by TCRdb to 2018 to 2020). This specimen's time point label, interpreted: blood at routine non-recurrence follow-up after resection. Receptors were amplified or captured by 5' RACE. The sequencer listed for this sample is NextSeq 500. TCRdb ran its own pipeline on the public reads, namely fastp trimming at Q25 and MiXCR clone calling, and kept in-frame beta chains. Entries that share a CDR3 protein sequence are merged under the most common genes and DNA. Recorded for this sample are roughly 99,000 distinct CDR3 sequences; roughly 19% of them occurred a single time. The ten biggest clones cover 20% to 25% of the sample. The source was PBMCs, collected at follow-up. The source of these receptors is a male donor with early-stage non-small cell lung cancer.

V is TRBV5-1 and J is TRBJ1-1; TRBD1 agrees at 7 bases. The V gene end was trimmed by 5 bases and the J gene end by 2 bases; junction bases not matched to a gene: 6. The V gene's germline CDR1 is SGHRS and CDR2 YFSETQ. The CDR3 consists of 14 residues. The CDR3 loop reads CASSFTGANTEAFF. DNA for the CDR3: TGCGCCAGCAGTTTTACAGGGGCTAACACTGAAGCTTTCTTT. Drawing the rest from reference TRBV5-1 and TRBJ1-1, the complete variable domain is KAGVTQTPRYLIKTRGQQVTLSCSPISGHRSVSWYQQTPGQGLQFLFEYFSETQRNKGNFPGRFSGRQFSNSRSEMNVSTLELGDSALYLCASSFTGANTEAFFGQGTRLTVV.

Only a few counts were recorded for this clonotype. The CDR3 region is CGGRDDYEQYF. As DNA, the CDR3 is TGCGGTGGTAGAGACGACTACGAGCAGTACTTC. The chain joins TRBV20-1 to TRBJ2-7; D is uncertain. CDR1 and CDR2 (germline): DFQATT, SNEGSKA (reference sequence). The CDR3 spans 11 residues.

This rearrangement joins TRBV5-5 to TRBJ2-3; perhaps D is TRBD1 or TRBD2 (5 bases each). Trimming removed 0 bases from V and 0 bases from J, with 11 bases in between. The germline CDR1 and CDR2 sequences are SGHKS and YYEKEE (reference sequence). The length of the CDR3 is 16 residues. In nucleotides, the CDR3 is TGTGCCAGCAGCTTGGGAGGGGTCTCTAGCACAGATACGCAGTATTTT. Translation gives CASSLGGVSSTDTQYF. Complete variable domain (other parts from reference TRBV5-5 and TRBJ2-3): DAGVTQSPTHLIKTRGQQVTLRCSPISGHKSVSWYQQVLGQGPQFIFQYYEKEERGRGNFPDRFSARQFPNYSSELNVNALLLGDSALYLCASSLGGVSSTDTQYFGPGTRLTVL.

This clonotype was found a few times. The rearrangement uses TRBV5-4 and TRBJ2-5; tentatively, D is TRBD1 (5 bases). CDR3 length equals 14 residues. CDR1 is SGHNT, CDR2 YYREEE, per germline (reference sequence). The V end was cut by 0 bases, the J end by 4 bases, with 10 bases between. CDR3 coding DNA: TGTGCCAGCAGCTTGGCTAGGGGCCGAGAGACCCAGTACTTC. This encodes CASSLARGRETQYF.

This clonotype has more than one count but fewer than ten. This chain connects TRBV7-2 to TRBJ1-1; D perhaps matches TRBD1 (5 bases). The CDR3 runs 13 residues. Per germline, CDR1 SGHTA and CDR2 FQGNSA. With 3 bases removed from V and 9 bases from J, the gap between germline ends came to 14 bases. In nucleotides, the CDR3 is TGTGCCAGCAGCTTCGGAGGGACCCAAAAAGCTTTCTTT. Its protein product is CASSFGGTQKAFF.

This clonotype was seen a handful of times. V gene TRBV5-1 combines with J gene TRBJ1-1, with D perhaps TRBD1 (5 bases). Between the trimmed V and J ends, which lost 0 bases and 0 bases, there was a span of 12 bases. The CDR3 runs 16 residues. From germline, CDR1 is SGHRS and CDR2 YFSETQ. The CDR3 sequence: CASSLAQGKMNTEAFF. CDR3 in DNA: TGCGCCAGCAGCTTGGCCCAGGGCAAGATGAACACTGAAGCTTTCTTT.

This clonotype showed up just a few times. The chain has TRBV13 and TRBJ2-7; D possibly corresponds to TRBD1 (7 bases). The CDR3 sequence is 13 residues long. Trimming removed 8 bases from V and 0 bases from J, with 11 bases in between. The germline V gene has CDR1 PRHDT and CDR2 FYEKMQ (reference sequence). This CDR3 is CASGRGDSYEQYF. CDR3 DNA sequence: TGTGCCAGCGGCAGGGGGGACTCCTACGAGCAGTACTTC. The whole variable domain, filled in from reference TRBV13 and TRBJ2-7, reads AAGVIQSPRHLIKEKRETATLKCYPIPRHDTVYWYQQGPGQDPQFLISFYEKMQSDKGSIPDRFSAQQFSDYHSELNMSSLELGDSALYFCASGRGDSYEQYFGPGTRLTVT.

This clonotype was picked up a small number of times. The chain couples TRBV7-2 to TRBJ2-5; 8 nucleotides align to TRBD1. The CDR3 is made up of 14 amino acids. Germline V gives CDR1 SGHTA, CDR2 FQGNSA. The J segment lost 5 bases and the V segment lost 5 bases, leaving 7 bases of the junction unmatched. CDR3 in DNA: TGTGCCAGCAGCATGACAGGGGCAGGCGAGACCCAGTACTTC. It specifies CASSMTGAGETQYF.

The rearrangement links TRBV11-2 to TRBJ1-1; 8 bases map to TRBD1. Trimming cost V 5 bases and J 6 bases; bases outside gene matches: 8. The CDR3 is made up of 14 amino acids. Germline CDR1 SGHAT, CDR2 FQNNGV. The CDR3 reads CASSQDRGISEAFF. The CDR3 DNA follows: TGTGCCAGCAGCCAAGACAGGGGAATCTCTGAAGCTTTCTTT.

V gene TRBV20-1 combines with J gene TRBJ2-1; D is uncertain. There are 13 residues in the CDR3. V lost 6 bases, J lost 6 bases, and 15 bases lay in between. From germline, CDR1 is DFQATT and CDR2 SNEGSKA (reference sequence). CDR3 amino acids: CSAPGTIRNEQFF. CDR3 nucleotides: TGCAGTGCCCCGGGTACGATCCGCAATGAGCAGTTCTTC.

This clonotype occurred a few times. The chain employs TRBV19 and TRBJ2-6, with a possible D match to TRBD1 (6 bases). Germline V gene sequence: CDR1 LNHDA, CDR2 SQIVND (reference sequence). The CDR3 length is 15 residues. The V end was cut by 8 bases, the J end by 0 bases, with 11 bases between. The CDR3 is CASAQGSSGANVLTF. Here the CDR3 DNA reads TGTGCCAGTGCACAGGGCAGCTCTGGGGCCAACGTCCTGACTTTC.

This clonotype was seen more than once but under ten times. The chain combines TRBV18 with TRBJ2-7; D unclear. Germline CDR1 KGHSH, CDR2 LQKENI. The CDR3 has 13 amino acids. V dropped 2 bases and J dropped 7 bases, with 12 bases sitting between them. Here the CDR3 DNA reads TGTGCCAGCTCACCAGGGATAGTCGAGGAGCAGTACGTC. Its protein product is CASSPGIVEEQYV.

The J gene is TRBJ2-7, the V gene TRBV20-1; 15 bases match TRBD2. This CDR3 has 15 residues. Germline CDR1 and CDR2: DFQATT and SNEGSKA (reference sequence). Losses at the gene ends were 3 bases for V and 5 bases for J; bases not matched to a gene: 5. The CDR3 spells CSASTGTSGRNEQYF. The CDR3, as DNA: TGCAGTGCTAGTACCGGGACTAGCGGGAGGAACGAGCAGTACTTC.

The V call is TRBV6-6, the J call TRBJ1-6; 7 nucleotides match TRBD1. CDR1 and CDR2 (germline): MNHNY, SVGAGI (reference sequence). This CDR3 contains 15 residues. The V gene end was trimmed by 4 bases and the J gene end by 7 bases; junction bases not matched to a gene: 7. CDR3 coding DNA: TGTGCCAGCAGTTCAGTGACAGGGAGCAATTCACCCCTCCACTTT. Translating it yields CASSSVTGSNSPLHF.

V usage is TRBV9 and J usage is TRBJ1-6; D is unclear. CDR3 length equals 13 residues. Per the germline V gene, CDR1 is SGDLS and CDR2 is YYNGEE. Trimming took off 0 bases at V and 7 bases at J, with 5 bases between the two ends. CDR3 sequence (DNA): TGTGCCAGCAGCGTAGTCTCCAATTCACCCCTCCACTTT. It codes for CASSVVSNSPLHF.

The CDR3 nucleotides are TGTGCCAGTAGTATCTTCGGACAGGTCCCTGGGGGCTATGGCTACACCTTC. It codes for CASSIFGQVPGGYGYTF. The chain uses TRBV19 and TRBJ1-2, with TRBD1 matching 7 bases. The CDR3 spans 17 residues. The junction had 14 bases not matched to a gene; V was cut back by 3 bases and J by 4 bases. The V gene's germline CDR1 is LNHDA and CDR2 SQIVND (reference sequence).

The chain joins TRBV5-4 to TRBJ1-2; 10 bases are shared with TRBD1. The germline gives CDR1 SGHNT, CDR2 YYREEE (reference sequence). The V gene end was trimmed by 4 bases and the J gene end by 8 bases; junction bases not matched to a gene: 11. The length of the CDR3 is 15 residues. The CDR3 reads CASSPRGTGDSGYTF. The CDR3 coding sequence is TGTGCCAGCAGCCCCCGAGGGACAGGGGATTCAGGCTACACCTTC.

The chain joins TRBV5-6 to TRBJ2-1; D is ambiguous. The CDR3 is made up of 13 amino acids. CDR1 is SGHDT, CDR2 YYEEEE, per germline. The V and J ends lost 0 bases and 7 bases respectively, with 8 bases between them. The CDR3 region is CASSLDRRNEQFF. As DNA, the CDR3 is TGTGCCAGCAGCTTGGACAGAAGGAATGAGCAGTTCTTC. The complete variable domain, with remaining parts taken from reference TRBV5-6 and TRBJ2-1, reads DAGVTQSPTHLIKTRGQQVTLRCSPKSGHDTVSWYQQALGQGPQFIFQYYEEEERQRGNFPDRFSGHQFPNYSSELNVNALLLGDSALYLCASSLDRRNEQFFGPGTRLTVL.

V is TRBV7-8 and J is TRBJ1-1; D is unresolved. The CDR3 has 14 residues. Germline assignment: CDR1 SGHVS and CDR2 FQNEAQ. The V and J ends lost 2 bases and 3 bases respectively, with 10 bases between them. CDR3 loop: CASSLRVVDTEAFF. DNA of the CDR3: TGTGCCAGCAGCTTAAGAGTGGTAGACACTGAAGCTTTCTTT.